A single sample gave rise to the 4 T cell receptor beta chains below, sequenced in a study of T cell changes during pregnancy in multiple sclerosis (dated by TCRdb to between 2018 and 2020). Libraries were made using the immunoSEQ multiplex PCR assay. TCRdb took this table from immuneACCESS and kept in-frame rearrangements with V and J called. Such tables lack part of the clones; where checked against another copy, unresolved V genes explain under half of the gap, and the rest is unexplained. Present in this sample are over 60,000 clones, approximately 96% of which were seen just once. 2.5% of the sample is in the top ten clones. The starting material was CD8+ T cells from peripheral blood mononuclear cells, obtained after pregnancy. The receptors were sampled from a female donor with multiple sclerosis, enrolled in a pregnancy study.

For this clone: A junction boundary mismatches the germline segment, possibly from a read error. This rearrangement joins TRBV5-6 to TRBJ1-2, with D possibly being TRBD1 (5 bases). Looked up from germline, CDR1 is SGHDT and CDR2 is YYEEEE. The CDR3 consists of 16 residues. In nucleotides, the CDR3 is TGTGCCAGCAGCTTGAAAGAGCAGGGTCAAACCTATAGCTACACCTTC. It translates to CASSLKEQGQTYSYTF.

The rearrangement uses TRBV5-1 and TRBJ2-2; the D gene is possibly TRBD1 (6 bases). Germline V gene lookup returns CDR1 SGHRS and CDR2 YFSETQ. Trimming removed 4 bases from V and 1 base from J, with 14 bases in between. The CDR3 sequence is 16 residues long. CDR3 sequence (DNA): TGCGCCAGCAGCCGCCGACAAGGGGGGAACACCGGGGAGCTGTTTTTT. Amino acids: CASSRRQGGNTGELFF. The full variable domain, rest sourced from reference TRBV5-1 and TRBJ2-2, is KAGVTQTPRYLIKTRGQQVTLSCSPISGHRSVSWYQQTPGQGLQFLFEYFSETQRNKGNFPGRFSGRQFSNSRSEMNVSTLELGDSALYLCASSRRQGGNTGELFFGEGSRLTVL.

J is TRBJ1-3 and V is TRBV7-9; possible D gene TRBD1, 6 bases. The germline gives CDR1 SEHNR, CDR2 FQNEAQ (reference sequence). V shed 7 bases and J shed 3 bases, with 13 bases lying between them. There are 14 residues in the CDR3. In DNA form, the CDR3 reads TGTGCCAGCATCCAGGGGAGCAGTGGAAACACCATATATTTT. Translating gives CASIQGSSGNTIYF.

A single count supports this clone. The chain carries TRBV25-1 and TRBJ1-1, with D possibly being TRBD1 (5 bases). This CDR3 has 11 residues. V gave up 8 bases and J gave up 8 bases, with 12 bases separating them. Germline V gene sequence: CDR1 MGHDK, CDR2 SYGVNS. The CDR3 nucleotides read TGTGCCAGCCGGGGAGGGGCGGAAGCTTTCTTT. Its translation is CASRGGAEAFF. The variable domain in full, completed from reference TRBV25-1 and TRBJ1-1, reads EADIYQTPRYLVIGTGKKITLECSQTMGHDKMYWYQQDPGMELHLIHYSYGVNSTEKGDLSSESTVSRIRTEHFPLTLESARPSHTSQYLCASRGGAEAFFGQGTRLTVV.